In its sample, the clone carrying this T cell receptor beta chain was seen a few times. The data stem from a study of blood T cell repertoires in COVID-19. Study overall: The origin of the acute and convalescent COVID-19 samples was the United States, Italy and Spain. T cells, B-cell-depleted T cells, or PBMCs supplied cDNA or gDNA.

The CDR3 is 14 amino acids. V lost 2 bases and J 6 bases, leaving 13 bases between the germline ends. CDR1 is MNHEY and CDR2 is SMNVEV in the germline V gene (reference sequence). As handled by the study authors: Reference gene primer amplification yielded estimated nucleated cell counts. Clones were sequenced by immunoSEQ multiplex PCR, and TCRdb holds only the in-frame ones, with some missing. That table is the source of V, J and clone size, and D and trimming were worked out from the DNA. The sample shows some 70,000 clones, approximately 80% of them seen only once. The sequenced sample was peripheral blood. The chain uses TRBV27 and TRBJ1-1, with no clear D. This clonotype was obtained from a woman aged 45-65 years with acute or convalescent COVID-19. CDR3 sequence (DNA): TGTGCCAGCAGTTTAAGGCGTTCGGGTTCTGAAGCTTTCTTT. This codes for CASSLRRSGSEAFF.